Listed below are T cell receptor beta chains from one sample, sequenced in a study of spatial heterogeneity in lung cancer. Via MiXCR, TCRdb re-called the 5' RACE reads, giving one row per CDR3 protein. Of some 11,000 distinct CDR3 sequences listed, about 8% were seen once; the top ten hold roughly 22%. The input for sequencing was lung tumor tissue, taken at surgery. The receptor set was obtained from a female donor with early-stage non-small cell lung cancer. The CDR3 runs from the conserved cysteine through the conserved F or W. The D gene is left open where the match is weak. Clone size is given for some rows only: seen once, a few or many times, or a class if the clone is expanded.

>TRBV5-1|many|TRBJ1-2|NA
CASSLGLQGSDYTF
TGCGCCAGCAGCTTGGGGCTACAGGGCTCGGACTACACCTTC
>TRBV19|many|TRBJ2-6|NA
CASSSEFSGANVLTF
TGTGCCAGTAGCAGCGAGTTCTCTGGGGCCAACGTCCTGACTTTC
>TRBV6-1|few|TRBJ2-3|TRBD1
CASSQLPGTGPTDTQYF
TGTGCCAGCAGCCAGCTACCCGGGACAGGGCCCACAGATACGCAGTATTTT
>TRBV6-5|medium-sized|TRBJ2-4|TRBD1
CASRQGGGKNIQYF
TGTGCCAGCAGACAGGGGGGAGGCAAAAACATTCAGTACTTC
>TRBV7-2|once|TRBJ1-4|NA
CASSTTGRHEEKLFF
TGTGCCAGCAGCACAACAGGGAGGCATGAAGAAAAACTGTTTTTT
>TRBV7-2|NA|TRBJ1-4|NA
CASSLAGGATATNEKLFF
TGTGCCAGCAGCTTAGCGGGTGGGGCCACTGCAACTAATGAAAAACTGTTTTTT
>TRBV7-2|NA|TRBJ1-5|TRBD1
CASSFGQGGQPQHF
TGTGCCAGCAGCTTCGGACAGGGTGGGCAGCCCCAGCATTTT
>TRBV3-1|many|TRBJ2-5|NA
CASSQRAEEIQYF
TGTGCCAGCAGCCAAAGGGCAGAAGAGATCCAGTACTTC
>TRBV9|medium-sized|TRBJ1-6|NA
CASSVSGGGSPLHF
TGTGCCAGCAGCGTATCCGGGGGCGGTTCACCCCTCCACTTT
>TRBV3-1|many|TRBJ1-5|TRBD1
CASSQSPGGNQPQHF
TGTGCCAGCAGCCAAAGTCCAGGGGGAAATCAGCCCCAGCATTTT
>TRBV5-1|many|TRBJ2-7|NA
CASSPSGSGSSYEQYF
TGCGCCAGCAGCCCGTCGGGGTCAGGGAGCTCCTACGAGCAGTACTTC
>TRBV29-1|medium-sized|TRBJ2-7|TRBD1
CSVIHVGTGSEQYF
TGCAGCGTCATTCATGTTGGGACAGGGAGCGAGCAGTACTTC
>TRBV2|many|TRBJ2-1|TRBD1
CASRDRGNEQFF
TGTGCCAGCAGGGACAGGGGGAATGAGCAGTTCTTC
>TRBV12-5|NA|TRBJ2-5|NA
CASGFAGSETQYF
TGTGCTAGTGGTTTTGCAGGCAGCGAGACCCAGTACTTC
>TRBV20-1|NA|TRBJ2-5|NA
CSARGGTSQETQYF
TGCAGTGCTAGAGGGGGGACTTCCCAAGAGACCCAGTACTTC
>TRBV5-6|NA|TRBJ1-1|TRBD1
CASSRVRQGSTEAFF
TGTGCCAGCAGCCGCGTCAGACAGGGGTCCACTGAAGCTTTCTTT